The 2 T cell receptor beta chains reported below all come from one sample, sequenced in a study of identical twins. TCRdb re-derived calls from the 5' RACE reads in MiXCR, one entry per CDR3 protein. The repertoire holds about 470,000 distinct CDR3 sequences, roughly 26% seen once, with roughly 2.8% in the top ten. This sample also belongs to another study, concerning T cells expressing NK-cell markers.

The sample was CD4+ T cells sorted from blood. Every receptor here comes from a woman between 18 and 29 years old in good health.

The chain has TRBV2 and TRBJ2-3; the D is unclear. The CDR3 is 12 residues long. Germline lookup yields CDR1 SNHLY and CDR2 FYNNEI. Trimming took 3 bases from V and 2 from J, leaving 3 bases between them. The CDR3 DNA reads TGTGCCAGCAGTGAGATCACAGATACGCAGTATTTT. Its protein is CASSEITDTQYF.

V usage is TRBV9 and J usage is TRBJ2-2; 8 bases are shared with TRBD2. The CDR3 extends over 15 amino acids. The trim removed 0 bases at V and 5 bases at J, leaving 3 bases unmatched. Germline CDR1 reads SGDLS; CDR2 reads YYNGEE. The CDR3 spells CASSVGAGETGELFF. The CDR3 region has the DNA TGTGCCAGCAGCGTAGGAGCGGGAGAGACCGGGGAGCTGTTTTTT.